These T cell receptor beta chains were read from a single sample in a study of regulatory T cells in long-lasting Graves disease. TCRdb itself ran the multiplex PCR reads through MiXCR, one entry per CDR3 protein. This sample has 350,000 to 550,000 distinct CDR3 sequences; 14% occur once, and the top ten carry roughly 18%. These data also featured in a second study, about T cells in Graves' hyperthyroidism and ophthalmopathy.

The sequencing used peripheral blood mononuclear cells (PBMCs), collected at new diagnosis, from a patient treated with antithyroid drugs. The source of these receptors is a woman aged 50 to 60 with Graves disease. Both conserved end residues are part of each CDR3. The D gene is left open where the match is weak. Clone size is given for some rows only: seen once, a few or many times, or a class if the clone is expanded.

j_gene: TRBJ1-4
d_gene: NA
abundance: NA
v_gene: TRBV9
CDR3aa: CASSPIGEGDEKLFF
CDR3nt: TGTGCCAGCAGCCCCATCGGTGAGGGAGATGAAAAACTGTTTTTT

j_gene: TRBJ1-2
d_gene: NA
abundance: many
v_gene: TRBV28
CDR3aa: CASTTLRGLNYGYTF
CDR3nt: TGTGCCAGCACCACCTTGCGGGGACTTAACTATGGCTACACCTTC

j_gene: TRBJ1-6
d_gene: NA
abundance: NA
v_gene: TRBV5-1
CDR3aa: CASSSSGANNSPLHF
CDR3nt: TGCGCCAGCAGCTCTTCAGGGGCGAATAATTCACCCCTCCACTTT

j_gene: TRBJ1-1
d_gene: NA
abundance: many
v_gene: TRBV2
CDR3aa: CASQEGTTYNTEAFF
CDR3nt: TGTGCCAGCCAGGAGGGGACAACCTATAACACTGAAGCTTTCTTT

j_gene: TRBJ2-7
d_gene: TRBD2
abundance: many
v_gene: TRBV3-1
CDR3aa: CASSNGLADPFPSYEQYF
CDR3nt: TGTGCCAGCAGCAACGGACTAGCGGACCCCTTCCCATCCTACGAGCAGTACTTC

j_gene: TRBJ2-4
d_gene: NA
abundance: few
v_gene: TRBV28
CDR3aa: CASSPTELAKNIQYF
CDR3nt: TGTGCCAGCAGTCCTACAGAGTTAGCCAAAAACATTCAGTACTTC

j_gene: TRBJ2-5
d_gene: NA
abundance: NA
v_gene: TRBV4-1
CDR3aa: CASSLPVGRGQETQYF
CDR3nt: TGCGCCAGCAGCCTTCCAGTGGGGCGGGGCCAAGAGACCCAGTACTTC

j_gene: TRBJ1-4
d_gene: TRBD1
abundance: many
v_gene: TRBV10-3
CDR3aa: CAISPTGDEKLFF
CDR3nt: TGTGCCATCAGCCCAACAGGGGATGAAAAACTGTTTTTT

j_gene: TRBJ2-3
d_gene: TRBD2
abundance: many
v_gene: TRBV7-3
CDR3aa: CASSLGLAGGNTDTQYF
CDR3nt: TGTGCCAGCAGCTTGGGACTAGCGGGAGGAAACACAGATACGCAGTATTTT

j_gene: TRBJ2-5
d_gene: NA
abundance: NA
v_gene: TRBV29-1
CDR3aa: CSVEIREGETQYF
CDR3nt: TGCAGCGTTGAAATTCGGGAAGGGGAGACCCAGTACTTC

j_gene: TRBJ2-2
d_gene: NA
abundance: NA
v_gene: TRBV25-1
CDR3aa: CASSESMGYNTGELFF
CDR3nt: TGTGCCAGCAGTGAATCGATGGGGTATAACACCGGGGAGCTGTTTTTT

j_gene: TRBJ1-4
d_gene: NA
abundance: many
v_gene: TRBV12-5
CDR3aa: CASGLGQFNEKLFF
CDR3nt: TGTGCTAGTGGTTTGGGGCAGTTTAATGAAAAACTGTTTTTT

j_gene: TRBJ2-5
d_gene: NA
abundance: many
v_gene: TRBV5-1
CDR3aa: CASRRDDGRETQYF
CDR3nt: TGCGCCAGCAGGCGGGATGATGGGCGAGAGACCCAGTACTTC

j_gene: TRBJ2-7
d_gene: NA
abundance: NA
v_gene: TRBV19
CDR3aa: CASSMTDPGYEQYF
CDR3nt: TGTGCCAGTAGTATGACAGACCCGGGCTACGAGCAGTACTTC

j_gene: TRBJ2-2
d_gene: NA
abundance: NA
v_gene: TRBV6-1
CDR3aa: CASRGISNTGELFF
CDR3nt: TGTGCCAGCAGAGGGATTTCGAACACCGGGGAGCTGTTTTTT

j_gene: TRBJ1-5
d_gene: NA
abundance: many
v_gene: TRBV6-1
CDR3aa: CASSEVGGLSNQPQHF
CDR3nt: TGTGCCAGCAGTGAAGTAGGAGGGCTTAGCAATCAGCCCCAGCATTTT

j_gene: TRBJ2-2
d_gene: TRBD1
abundance: NA
v_gene: TRBV2
CDR3aa: CASRSGTAYTGELFF
CDR3nt: TGTGCCAGCAGATCCGGGACAGCCTACACCGGGGAGCTGTTTTTT

j_gene: TRBJ2-7
d_gene: NA
abundance: many
v_gene: TRBV28
CDR3aa: CASSGPWGVGEQYF
CDR3nt: TGTGCCAGCAGTGGTCCGTGGGGAGTGGGCGAGCAGTACTTC

j_gene: TRBJ1-1
d_gene: TRBD1
abundance: many
v_gene: TRBV6-1
CDR3aa: CASSAPGQGRTEAFF
CDR3nt: TGTGCCAGCAGTGCCCCGGGACAGGGGCGGACTGAAGCTTTCTTT

j_gene: TRBJ2-5
d_gene: NA
abundance: NA
v_gene: TRBV9
CDR3aa: CASSEWGQGAETQYF
CDR3nt: NA

j_gene: TRBJ2-5
d_gene: TRBD1
abundance: NA
v_gene: TRBV19
CDR3aa: CASSRRQGETQYF
CDR3nt: TGTGCCAGTAGTAGACGACAGGGGGAGACCCAGTACTTC

j_gene: TRBJ2-2
d_gene: NA
abundance: many
v_gene: TRBV3-1
CDR3aa: CASSQKRGTGELFF
CDR3nt: TGTGCCAGCAGCCAGAAACGAGGCACCGGGGAGCTGTTTTTT

j_gene: TRBJ2-5
d_gene: TRBD1
abundance: few
v_gene: TRBV9
CDR3aa: CASSVGGGAETQYF
CDR3nt: TGTGCCAGCAGCGTAGGAGGGGGCGCGGAGACCCAGTACTTC

j_gene: TRBJ2-5
d_gene: NA
abundance: few
v_gene: TRBV7-2
CDR3aa: CASTQSQAFQETQYF
CDR3nt: TGTGCCAGCACTCAGAGTCAGGCCTTCCAAGAGACCCAGTACTTC

j_gene: TRBJ2-7
d_gene: NA
abundance: many
v_gene: TRBV6-5
CDR3aa: CASSYSGPPYEQYF
CDR3nt: TGTGCCAGCAGTTATTCGGGACCCCCCTACGAGCAGTACTTC

j_gene: TRBJ2-2
d_gene: TRBD2
abundance: NA
v_gene: TRBV7-9
CDR3aa: CASPTKRGAGANTGELFF
CDR3nt: TGTGCCAGCCCCACGAAGCGAGGGGCGGGGGCGAACACCGGGGAGCTGTTTTTT

j_gene: TRBJ1-6
d_gene: TRBD1
abundance: NA
v_gene: TRBV5-5
CDR3aa: CASSFGQGWNNSPLHF
CDR3nt: TGTGCCAGCAGCTTCGGACAGGGATGGAATAATTCACCCCTCCACTTT

j_gene: TRBJ1-6
d_gene: NA
abundance: NA
v_gene: TRBV3-1
CDR3aa: CASSQVPQGSPLHF
CDR3nt: TGTGCCAGCAGCCAAGTCCCCCAGGGTTCACCCCTCCACTTT

j_gene: TRBJ2-2
d_gene: TRBD2
abundance: many
v_gene: TRBV7-3
CDR3aa: CASSLVAGGPAGELFF
CDR3nt: TGTGCCAGCAGCTTGGTTGCGGGAGGGCCGGCCGGGGAGCTGTTTTTT

j_gene: TRBJ2-1
d_gene: TRBD2
abundance: NA
v_gene: TRBV5-1
CDR3aa: CASSLLAGVDNEQFF
CDR3nt: TGCGCCAGCAGCCTGCTAGCGGGAGTTGATAATGAGCAGTTCTTC

j_gene: TRBJ2-7
d_gene: TRBD1
abundance: many
v_gene: TRBV6-1
CDR3aa: CASSPGQVPYEQYF
CDR3nt: TGTGCCAGCAGCCCTGGACAGGTCCCCTACGAGCAGTACTTC

j_gene: TRBJ2-5
d_gene: TRBD1
abundance: many
v_gene: TRBV28
CDR3aa: CASGKRRYRGQETQYF
CDR3nt: TGTGCCAGCGGAAAGAGAAGGTACAGGGGCCAAGAGACCCAGTACTTC

j_gene: TRBJ2-1
d_gene: NA
abundance: few
v_gene: TRBV24-1
CDR3aa: CATSGGPFNTYNEQFF
CDR3nt: TGTGCCACCAGTGGGGGTCCTTTTAACACCTACAATGAGCAGTTCTTC

j_gene: TRBJ2-1
d_gene: TRBD2
abundance: few
v_gene: TRBV3-1
CDR3aa: CASEREGLGNEQFF
CDR3nt: TGTGCCTCGGAGCGGGAGGGCTTGGGCAATGAGCAGTTCTTC

j_gene: TRBJ2-3
d_gene: NA
abundance: many
v_gene: TRBV3-1
CDR3aa: CASSQDFGTDTQYF
CDR3nt: TGTGCCAGCAGCCAAGATTTCGGTACAGATACGCAGTATTTT

j_gene: TRBJ1-4
d_gene: TRBD1
abundance: many
v_gene: TRBV5-1
CDR3aa: CASSQGTVRNNEKLFF
CDR3nt: TGCGCCAGCAGCCAAGGGACAGTCCGGAATAATGAAAAACTGTTTTTT

j_gene: TRBJ2-3
d_gene: TRBD2
abundance: once
v_gene: TRBV28
CDR3aa: CAAAGWVTDTQYF
CDR3nt: TGTGCCGCAGCGGGATGGGTCACAGATACGCAGTATTTT

j_gene: TRBJ2-3
d_gene: NA
abundance: many
v_gene: TRBV28
CDR3aa: CASSLPHEDTQYF
CDR3nt: TGTGCCAGCAGTTTACCTCACGAGGATACGCAGTATTTT

j_gene: TRBJ2-7
d_gene: NA
abundance: many
v_gene: TRBV11-2
CDR3aa: CASSFLRDSSYEQYF
CDR3nt: TGTGCCAGCAGCTTTTTAAGAGACAGCTCCTACGAGCAGTACTTC

j_gene: TRBJ2-3
d_gene: TRBD1
abundance: once
v_gene: TRBV29-1
CDR3aa: CSVGGQGVSDTQYF
CDR3nt: TGCAGCGTTGGAGGACAGGGGGTATCAGATACGCAGTATTTT

j_gene: TRBJ1-5
d_gene: NA
abundance: many
v_gene: TRBV24-1
CDR3aa: CATSVGWDQPQHF
CDR3nt: TGTGCCACCAGTGTGGGATGGGATCAGCCCCAGCATTTT

j_gene: TRBJ2-1
d_gene: NA
abundance: NA
v_gene: TRBV4-1
CDR3aa: CASSHPGGIYDEQFF
CDR3nt: TGCGCCAGCAGCCACCCTGGGGGGATCTACGATGAGCAGTTCTTC

j_gene: TRBJ1-5
d_gene: TRBD1
abundance: few
v_gene: TRBV5-1
CDR3aa: CASSDGQGNQPQHF
CDR3nt: TGCGCCAGCAGCGATGGACAGGGCAATCAGCCCCAGCATTTT

j_gene: TRBJ2-5
d_gene: NA
abundance: many
v_gene: TRBV3-1
CDR3aa: CASSQDLATAKETQYF
CDR3nt: TGTGCCAGCAGCCAAGATTTAGCGACAGCAAAAGAGACCCAGTACTTC

j_gene: TRBJ2-3
d_gene: NA
abundance: NA
v_gene: TRBV6-2/TRBV6-3
CDR3aa: CASSDLLRTGTDTQYF
CDR3nt: TGTGCCAGCAGTGACCTGTTACGGACAGGCACAGATACGCAGTATTTT

j_gene: TRBJ1-1
d_gene: NA
abundance: many
v_gene: TRBV7-9
CDR3aa: CASSSREGNTEAFF
CDR3nt: TGTGCCAGCAGCAGCCGGGAAGGTAACACTGAAGCTTTCTTT

j_gene: TRBJ1-1
d_gene: TRBD1
abundance: NA
v_gene: TRBV18
CDR3aa: CASSPEEQGGAEAFF
CDR3nt: TGTGCCAGCTCACCGGAGGAACAGGGGGGGGCTGAAGCTTTCTTT

j_gene: TRBJ1-2
d_gene: TRBD1
abundance: many
v_gene: TRBV20-1
CDR3aa: CSVTGQGALGEGYTF
CDR3nt: TGCAGTGTTACTGGACAGGGGGCGCTGGGAGAAGGCTACACCTTC

j_gene: TRBJ2-3
d_gene: TRBD2
abundance: many
v_gene: TRBV12-3/TRBV12-4
CDR3aa: CASSSGEREWDTQYF
CDR3nt: TGTGCCAGCAGTTCCGGGGAGCGGGAGTGGGATACGCAGTATTTT

j_gene: TRBJ2-5
d_gene: NA
abundance: NA
v_gene: TRBV7-9
CDR3aa: CASRGGWSWGTQYF
CDR3nt: TGTGCCAGCAGAGGGGGATGGTCCTGGGGGACCCAGTACTTC

j_gene: TRBJ2-3
d_gene: NA
abundance: many
v_gene: TRBV2
CDR3aa: CASSPREIGTDTQYF
CDR3nt: TGTGCCAGCAGCCCCCGGGAGATTGGCACAGATACGCAGTATTTT

j_gene: TRBJ2-7
d_gene: NA
abundance: many
v_gene: TRBV6-2/TRBV6-3
CDR3aa: CASSQNSYEQYF
CDR3nt: TGTGCCAGCAGTCAAAACTCCTACGAGCAGTACTTC

j_gene: TRBJ2-7
d_gene: NA
abundance: few
v_gene: TRBV19
CDR3aa: CASRGSSRSYEQYF
CDR3nt: TGTGCCAGTCGGGGGTCTAGCAGATCCTACGAGCAGTACTTC